This is a list of T cell receptor beta chains from one sample in a study of Graves' ophthalmopathy and Graves' hyperthyroidism. TCRdb reprocessed the multiplex PCR reads via MiXCR and lists one record per CDR3 protein. The table has approximately 480,000 distinct CDR3 sequences, over 13% seen once. Sequencing was carried out using blood. The receptors come from a woman aged 25 to 39 with Graves' ophthalmopathy. Both conserved end residues are part of each CDR3. D genes are given only for firm matches. Clone size is stated in some rows and not others, as once, few, many or a class when expanded.

J gene,V gene,clone size,D gene,CDR3 protein
TRBJ1-5,TRBV7-9,many,-,CASSLDHQPQHF
TRBJ2-5,TRBV6-1,-,-,CASTSRMIGETQYF
TRBJ2-7,TRBV11-2,many,-,CASSLHSAAPSYEQYF
TRBJ2-5,TRBV19,many,TRBD1,CASSLGQGIGETQYF
TRBJ1-5,TRBV20-1,many,-,CSATDSNQPQHF
TRBJ2-5,TRBV12-3/TRBV12-4,many,-,CASSPLDRLQETQYF
TRBJ2-5,TRBV2,many,-,CASKKLGSGPEYF
TRBJ1-1,TRBV7-9,many,-,CASSTGLTEAFF
TRBJ2-7,TRBV7-9,many,-,CASSLTRSSYEQYF
TRBJ2-7,TRBV4-1,few,TRBD2,CASSQGGGRVYEQYF
TRBJ1-2,TRBV19,many,-,CASAARTVNPNNYGYTF
TRBJ2-7,TRBV5-1,many,TRBD1,CASRIGTAYEQYF
TRBJ2-5,TRBV5-1,many,TRBD1,CASSKGQIQETQYF
TRBJ2-5,TRBV29-1,once,-,CSVEGQIETQYF
TRBJ1-2,TRBV3-1,-,-,CASSLSARLTF
TRBJ2-2,TRBV6-2/TRBV6-3,many,TRBD2,CASSYYGLADTGELFF
TRBJ2-7,TRBV7-8,many,TRBD1,CASSLGGQGSEQYF
TRBJ1-1,TRBV7-9,many,-,CASSLPSEAFF
TRBJ2-2,TRBV6-1,many,TRBD1,CASSEETGGAGELFF
TRBJ2-7,TRBV30,few,TRBD1,CAWTGTESYEQYF
TRBJ2-2,TRBV28,few,-,CASRKRESNTGELFF
TRBJ1-2,TRBV25-1,many,TRBD1,CASSEVFPDRGRYTF
TRBJ1-6,TRBV24-1,many,-,CATSEGVGSPLHF
TRBJ2-7,TRBV15,many,TRBD2,CATSRGSGGMALEQYF
TRBJ1-5,TRBV6-1,many,-,CASSEYGNQPQHF
TRBJ1-1,TRBV7-8,many,-,CASSLVTIENTEAFF